This T cell receptor beta chain derives from a study of blood T cell repertoires in COVID-19. The method was immunoSEQ multiplex PCR; TCRdb's version includes in-frame clones alone and lacks a portion of them. The sample yields hundreds of thousands of clones, 86% seen once. V shed 2 bases and J shed 8 bases, with 11 bases lying between them. CDR1 and CDR2 from the germline V gene are LGHDT and YNNKEL (reference sequence). The length of the CDR3 is 13 residues. This rearrangement joins TRBV3-1 (or the pseudogene TRBV3-2) to TRBJ2-3, with D tentatively TRBD2 (5 bases). This clonotype was sampled from a man older than 75 with acute or convalescent COVID-19. Specimen: peripheral blood. The CDR3 DNA sequence: TGTGCCAGCAGCCAAAGGTTCCTAGCTACGCAGTATTTT. Translated: CASSQRFLATQYF.